The 5 T cell receptor beta chains presented below share a single source sample, sequenced in a study of Graves' ophthalmopathy and Graves' hyperthyroidism. Beta-chain TCR CDR3 regions were amplified from RNA transcripts. First-round RT-PCR with HTBI primers preceded a second-round multiplex PCR. TCRdb reprocessed the multiplex PCR reads via MiXCR and lists one record per CDR3 protein. Of around 590,000 distinct CDR3 sequences detected, about two fifths appear once; the ten largest clones hold around 4.6%. Sequencing was carried out using peripheral blood or thyroid tissue (not recorded which). The receptors come from an adult man with Graves' hyperthyroidism.

The V gene is TRBV7-2, the J gene TRBJ2-7; possibly TRBD2 for D (5 bases). The germline CDR1 and CDR2 sequences are SGHTA and FQGNSA. This CDR3 has 14 amino acids. V gave up 2 bases and J gave up 2 bases, with 10 bases separating them. CDR3 coding DNA: TGTGCCAGCAGCTTAAGCGACTACACCTACGAGCAGTACTTC. Amino acid sequence: CASSLSDYTYEQYF.

Remarks on this clonotype: This CDR3 fails to terminate in the conserved phenylalanine or tryptophan, so it likely reflects a read error. No DNA is shown, since the ends of the CDR3 on it are uncertain; the CDR3 is the one TCRdb lists. The genes are TRBV7-2 and TRBJ2-7. Germline V gene lookup returns CDR1 SGHTA and CDR2 FQGNSA. The CDR3 is 8 amino acids in total, end residues counted. The CDR3 sequence: CASSHDSL.

This clonotype was recorded many times. The chain couples TRBV19 to TRBJ1-6; 8 nucleotides align to TRBD1. Germline loops: CDR1 LNHDA, CDR2 SQIVND (reference sequence). This CDR3 has 13 residues. Losses at the gene ends were 7 bases for V and 8 bases for J; bases not matched to a gene: 4. The CDR3 is CASTGDRHSPLHF. The CDR3 nucleotides read TGTGCCAGTACCGGGGACAGGCATTCACCCCTCCACTTT. The entire variable domain, with the rest obtained from reference TRBV19 and TRBJ1-6, is as follows: DGGITQSPKYLFRKEGQNVTLSCEQNLNHDAMYWYRQDPGQGLRLIYYSQIVNDFQKGDIAEGYSVSREKKESFPLTVTSAQKNPTAFYLCASTGDRHSPLHFGNGTRLTVT.

This clonotype was seen a few times. The chain couples TRBV7-8 to TRBJ1-3; weak D call: TRBD1 (6 bases). V was trimmed by 2 bases and J by 0 bases, leaving 14 bases between them. Per germline, CDR1 SGHVS and CDR2 FQNEAQ. The CDR3 covers 17 residues. CDR3 bases: TGTGCCAGCAGCTTAACAGGGACCCCTTTCTCTGGAAACACCATATATTTT. Protein product: CASSLTGTPFSGNTIYF.

The chain combines TRBV10-3 with TRBJ2-6; no clear D. Trimming cost V 11 bases and J 0 bases, with 8 bases left between them. Germline lookup yields CDR1 ENHRY and CDR2 SYGVKD. This CDR3 region has 13 residues. The CDR3 spells CAPLHSGANVLTF. As DNA, the CDR3 is TGTGCCCCCCTCCACTCTGGGGCCAACGTCCTGACTTTC.